The T cell receptor beta chain under discussion was sequenced for a study of T cells in Graves' hyperthyroidism and ophthalmopathy. Disease duration under 2 months; hyperthyroidism patients were aged 18 to 65. Exclusion of patients followed from uncontrolled infection, other autoimmune disease, pregnancy or lactation. The diagnoses drew upon clinical symptoms, serum thyroxine and TRAb, thyroid ultrasound and orbital computed tomography. Researchers amplified the TCR beta CDR3 regions from RNA transcripts. An initial round of RT-PCR targeting the TCR CDR3 relied on the HTBI primer set. From the multiplex PCR reads, TCRdb called clonotypes with MiXCR, one entry per CDR3 protein. Here the sample spans about 840,000 distinct CDR3 sequences, 38% being singletons. CDR1 and CDR2 (germline): SGHTA, FQGTGA. CDR3 length: 13 amino acids. The V end was cut by 11 bases, the J end by 6 bases, with 16 bases between.

Sequenced input: blood. The TCR was taken from a man between 18 and 29 years old with Graves' hyperthyroidism. The chain combines TRBV7-3 with TRBJ2-2, with D perhaps assigned TRBD1 or TRBD2 (5 bases each). CDR3 region: CAWKPGRSGELFF. Written as DNA, the CDR3 is TGTGCCTGGAAGCCGGGGCGCTCCGGGGAGCTGTTTTTT.